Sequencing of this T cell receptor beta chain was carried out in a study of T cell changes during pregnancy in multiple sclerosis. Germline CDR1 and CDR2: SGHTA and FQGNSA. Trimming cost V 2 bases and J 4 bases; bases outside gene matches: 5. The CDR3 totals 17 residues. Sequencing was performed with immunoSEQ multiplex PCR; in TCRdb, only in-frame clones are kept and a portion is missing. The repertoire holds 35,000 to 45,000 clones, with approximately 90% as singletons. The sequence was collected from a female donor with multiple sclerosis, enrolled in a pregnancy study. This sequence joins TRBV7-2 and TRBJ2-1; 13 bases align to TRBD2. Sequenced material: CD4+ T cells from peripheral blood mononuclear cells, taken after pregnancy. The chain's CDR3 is CASSLRQLAGGYNEQFF. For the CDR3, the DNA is TGTGCCAGCAGCTTAAGGCAACTAGCGGGGGGGTACAATGAGCAGTTCTTC.